This TCR beta chain came from a study of T cell responses to AZD1222 COVID-19 vaccine. General study results and limits: CD4 TCRs covered the whole spike, strongest at regions 160-218 and 743-854.

CDR1 LGHDT and CDR2 YNNKEL come from the germline V gene (reference sequence). V shed 5 bases and J 6 bases; nucleotides not matched to a gene: 8. This CDR3 region has 14 residues. This clone came up once. Its antigen is currently unknown. Generated by immunoSEQ multiplex PCR, the TCRdb table keeps only in-frame clones and is missing some. The profile shows 130,000 or so clones, around 94% of them singletons. The chain has TRBV3-1 (or the pseudogene TRBV3-2) and TRBJ2-7, with 9 bases matching TRBD2. The clonotype comes from an adult in good health. The sequencing here drew on peripheral blood, taken on day 0 of AZD1222 vaccination. The chain's CDR3 is CASSFIAGVGEQYF. DNA of the CDR3: TGTGCCAGCAGCTTTATAGCGGGAGTGGGCGAGCAGTACTTC.